This TCR beta chain was documented in a study of beta chain features in type 1 diabetes (dated by TCRdb to about 2018). About the full investigation: Mean age, gender distribution, total cell number and subset yield were not different between patients and healthy donors. A total of over 95,000,000 sorted cells were examined across all samples, and RNA yield correlated strongly with the number of cells per subset. In the study, recently diagnosed type 1 diabetes patients and matched healthy donors were compared on the TCRB repertoires of their sorted circulating CD4+ T cell subsets. Naive and central memory subsets were obtained from all 30 or so donors, but regulatory and stem cell-like memory subsets were isolated from only 8 patients and roughly eight healthy donors.

In this sample, this clone turned up a few times. Its cognate antigen has yet to be identified. Base qualities are not provided; no much larger clone lies one nucleotide away. Each donor gave one peripheral blood draw, roughly 120 mL on average, collected into heparinised tubes. Using a panel that included CD45RO, CCR7, CD25, CD127, CD95 and CD27, naive, central memory, regulatory and stem cell-like memory CD4+ T cells were sorted on a BD FACSAria II. All sorted populations exceeded 95% purity. PBMCs were isolated right away by Lymphoprep density gradient centrifugation and were stained directly, without culture. So that batch effects would be minimized, each experiment stained and sorted samples in pairs, pairing one healthy donor with one patient. Study-level results and caveats: Naive, central memory and regulatory TCRB repertoires appeared to be more similar among patients than among healthy donors. PCR may preferentially amplify shorter templates, but because patient and control samples were amplified and corrected together, any resulting skew would affect both groups equally. Because cDNA rather than genomic DNA was sequenced, highly expressing activated cells could have been over-represented, although no difference in activation and CD3 levels was found between groups. A moderate but significant shortening of TCRB CDR3 length was observed in type 1 diabetes patients in all four CD4+ subsets. At VDJ recombination sites, patients with type 1 diabetes made fewer insertions and deleted more nucleotides, a pattern implying thymic rearrangement abnormalities. Because the HLA sub-analyses included only small numbers of individuals, any influence of HLA type on TCRB rearrangement was left unresolved.

The germline V gene (reference sequence) yields MNHEY for CDR1 and SMNVEV for CDR2. The CDR3, from cysteine to phenylalanine, totals 15 residues. The sequence is cut down to CDR3 DNA, 45 bases in frame from base 1. V and J are trimmed by 2 bases and 5 bases, and the gene matches miss 7 bases of the junction. The High Capacity cDNA Reverse Transcription Kit was used to reverse transcribe all of the isolated RNA, meaning that expressed TCRB transcripts were what got sequenced. Deep immunoSEQ sequencing was performed on naive, central memory and regulatory T cell samples, with an average of around 3.4 million total reads per sample. After sorted cells were lysed in RLT buffer, RNA was extracted with DNase-treated RNeasy Micro or Mini kits, with the choice depending on cell number. To prevent cross-contamination, each cell subset was processed individually, whereas patient and healthy donor samples were processed jointly. The immunoSEQ multiplex PCR was used to amplify TCRB sequences from cDNA, generating 87-bp fragments that spanned the CDR3 region. The amplicons were sequenced using the Illumina HiSeq platform. Turning to the authors' computational methods: PCR bias was corrected computationally using synthetic template baselines, and reads within Hamming distance 2 were collapsed, with unmergeable singletons discarded. Reads were aligned against IMGT so that V, D and J genes, CDR3 length and insertions or deletions at six rearrangement sites could be assigned. Within each subset, clonotype counts were normalized to sorted cell number, after which true diversity and Gini coefficients were computed with the tcR R package. The overlap coefficient, calculated on TCRB nucleotide sequences, was used to quantify repertoire sharing. Here the immuneACCESS table is served through TCRdb, limited to in-frame sequences with V and J called. Missing clones are a known gap in these copies; in checked studies unresolved V genes cover under half, and the rest lacks a known reason. V and J calls and clone size are as listed in that table; D and trimming were resolved from the DNA. The sample records more than 300,000 clones, 9.6% of which are singletons. The top ten hold over 0.45% of the sample.

The source material was central memory CD4+ T cells from blood. The V gene is TRBV27 and the J gene is TRBJ2-7; the central 9 bases match TRBD2. The TCR comes from a man aged 25-45 years with type 1 diabetes. The CDR3 amino acid sequence is: CASSLSGGRVDEQYF. The nucleotide sequence reads TGTGCCAGCAGTTTAAGCGGCGGGAGGGTAGACGAGCAGTACTTC.